This T cell receptor (beta chain) was obtained from a study of OX40 agonist ivuxolimab in advanced cancers. The wider study: Two patients with cutaneous melanoma and one with hepatocellular carcinoma, three in total, showed partial responses.

Trimming at V came to 1 base and at J to 1 base, leaving 8 bases not matched to a gene. CDR3 length: 17 amino acids. Germline values: CDR1 KGHSH, CDR2 LQKENI. Using immunoSEQ multiplex PCR, the repertoire was profiled, and TCRdb retains in-frame clones only, with some absent. Of about 17,000 clones listed, about four fifths are singletons. The chain joins TRBV18 to TRBJ2-7; 9 bases are shared with TRBD1. This receptor was identified in an adult with an advanced solid tumor such as melanoma, head and neck, liver or kidney cancer. Here the sequenced sample was CD4+ or CD8+ T cells sorted from blood, taken in a trial of the OX40 agonist ivuxolimab. CDR3 loop: CASSPLGGQGISYEQYF. The DNA of the CDR3 is TGTGCCAGCTCACCACTTGGCGGACAGGGGATTTCCTACGAGCAGTACTTC.